The 29 T cell receptor beta chains in this list originate from one sample, sequenced in a study of blood T cell repertoires in COVID-19. Some clones are missing from TCRdb's copy, which holds only in-frame ones; the method was immunoSEQ multiplex PCR. In the table there are some 150,000 clones, around 83% of which are singletons. The specimen sequenced was PBMCs or T cells enriched from blood (not recorded which). The source of these receptors is a woman in her forties or fifties who had been exposed to COVID-19.

The chain is built from TRBV5-6 and TRBJ1-1, with a possible D match to TRBD1 (6 bases). Germline V lookup: CDR1 SGHDT, CDR2 YYEEEE. The V end lost 2 bases, the J end lost 3 bases, and 11 bases lay between the germline ends. The CDR3 has 14 residues. The CDR3 sequence: CASSFSQGYTEAFF. CDR3 nucleotide sequence: TGTGCCAGCAGCTTTTCCCAGGGGTACACTGAAGCTTTCTTT.

The rearrangement joins TRBV9 to TRBJ2-3; 8 bases map to TRBD2. V lost 3 bases and J lost 3; bases outside the gene matches: 9. The length of the CDR3 is 16 residues. Germline CDR1 SGDLS, CDR2 YYNGEE. Here the CDR3 reads CASSAGGGAGTDTQYF. DNA of the CDR3: TGTGCCAGCAGCGCGGGGGGGGGCGCCGGTACAGATACGCAGTATTTT.

V usage is TRBV7-8 and J usage is TRBJ2-3, with 9 bases that match TRBD2. With 1 base clipped from V and 5 bases from J, the junction kept 7 bases outside the gene matches. The CDR3 runs to 16 residues. CDR1 and CDR2 (germline): SGHVS, FQNEAQ. The CDR3 here is CASSLGLAGNVDTQYF. The CDR3 coding sequence is TGTGCCAGCAGCTTAGGGCTAGCGGGGAATGTAGATACGCAGTATTTT. The full variable domain, rest sourced from reference TRBV7-8 and TRBJ2-3, is GAGVSQSPRYKVAKRGQDVALRCDPISGHVSLFWYQQALGQGPEFLTYFQNEAQLDKSGLPSDRFFAERPEGSVSTLKIQRTQQEDSAVYLCASSLGLAGNVDTQYFGPGTRLTVL.

V is TRBV9 and J is TRBJ1-1; the D gene is possibly TRBD1 (6 bases). Germline lookup yields CDR1 SGDLS and CDR2 YYNGEE. The V gene lost 3 bases and the J gene lost 2 bases, with 8 bases spanning the gap. This CDR3 spans 13 amino acids. The CDR3 bases are TGTGCCAGCAGCGCGGACAGAAACACTGAAGCTTTCTTT. It is translated as CASSADRNTEAFF.

This rearrangement joins TRBV5-8 to TRBJ1-4, with 8 bases aligning to TRBD1. The CDR3 runs 16 residues. J lost 7 bases, V lost 0 bases, and 8 bases had no gene match. Germline V gives CDR1 SGHTS, CDR2 YDEGEE. CDR3 coding DNA: TGTGCCAGCAGCTTGGAGGCCCGGACAGGGTTTGAAAAACTGTTTTTT. The encoded protein is CASSLEARTGFEKLFF.

This clone was counted at least ten times. The V and J genes are TRBV4-2 and TRBJ1-1; tentative D call: TRBD1 (6 bases). CDR3 length: 16 amino acids. CDR1 is LGHNA, CDR2 YNFKEQ, per germline. V lost 0 bases, J lost 5 bases, and 16 bases lay in between. The chain's CDR3 is CASSQEEGHRVTEAFF. In DNA form, the CDR3 reads TGTGCCAGCAGCCAAGAAGAAGGACACAGGGTGACTGAAGCTTTCTTT.

CDR3 loop: CASTSRQVGGGTDTQYF. CDR3 bases: TGTGCCAGCACATCACGGCAGGTGGGCGGGGGCACAGATACGCAGTATTTT. J is TRBJ2-3 and V is TRBV19; D is possibly TRBD2 (6 bases). Germline V CDR1 and CDR2: LNHDA, SQIVND (reference sequence). This CDR3 contains 17 residues. Trimming cost V 9 bases and J 1 base, with 23 bases left between them.

CDR3 nucleotide sequence: TGTGCCAGCAGCCTGGGACTAGCTCCAGATACGCAGTATTTT. This codes for CASSLGLAPDTQYF. J is TRBJ2-3 and V is TRBV9; 9 bases match TRBD2. Germline-derived CDR1 and CDR2 are SGDLS and YYNGEE. V lost 4 bases and J lost 4; bases outside the gene matches: 4. This CDR3 contains 14 residues.

This clone occurred once. This CDR3 reads CASSLGSGPYEQYF. CDR3 in DNA: TGTGCCAGCAGCTTAGGGTCAGGGCCGTACGAGCAGTACTTC. The rearrangement links TRBV11-3 to TRBJ2-7; perhaps TRBD1 as D (5 bases). The V end lost 1 base, the J end lost 4 bases, and 11 bases lay between the germline ends. The CDR3 consists of 14 residues. Germline-derived CDR1 and CDR2 are SGHNT and YENEEA.

J is TRBJ1-4 and V is TRBV6-5, with D maybe TRBD1 (5 bases). The V gene lost 5 bases and the J gene lost 0 bases, with 10 bases spanning the gap. CDR1 is MNHEY, CDR2 SVGAGI, per germline. The CDR3 runs 15 residues. In DNA, the CDR3 is TGTGCCAGCAGTCTACGGACAACAACTAATGAAAAACTGTTTTTT. Its translation: CASSLRTTTNEKLFF.

The CDR3 bases are TGTGCCTGGAGTGTACGAGGGGGACTAGGGGTGGGTGAGCAGTTCTTC. Translation gives CAWSVRGGLGVGEQFF. This chain uses TRBV30 with TRBJ2-1, with TRBD2 matching 8 bases. CDR3 size: 16 residues. Germline CDR1 and CDR2: GTSNPN and SVGIG (reference sequence). J was trimmed by 9 bases and V by 0 bases; bases with no gene match: 13.

This chain uses TRBV15 with TRBJ2-7, with D unclear. V was pared by 3 bases and J by 2 bases, with 8 bases between. CDR1 and CDR2 from the germline V gene are LNHNV and YYDKDF (reference sequence). This CDR3 is built from 13 residues. The CDR3 spells CATSSETPYEQYF. The CDR3 region has the DNA TGTGCCACCAGCAGTGAGACTCCCTACGAGCAGTACTTC.

This clone appeared a single time. The V gene is TRBV7-6, the J gene TRBJ2-3, with 11 bases identical to TRBD2. V dropped 3 bases and J dropped 3; count of bases not matched to a gene: 2. From germline, CDR1 is SGHVS and CDR2 FNYEAQ. There are 15 residues in the CDR3. The CDR3 DNA is TGTGCCAGCAGCTTGGGACTAGCGGAAACAGATACGCAGTATTTT. This codes for CASSLGLAETDTQYF.

This chain uses TRBV5-6 with TRBJ2-3; the D is unclear. The V end lost 5 bases, the J end lost 1 base, and 14 bases lay between the germline ends. The CDR3 loop spans 15 amino acids. Germline assignment: CDR1 SGHDT and CDR2 YYEEEE. The CDR3 DNA reads as TGTGCCAGCAGAACCACAGTACCCCGCACAGATACGCAGTATTTT. Its translation: CASRTTVPRTDTQYF. Combining the CDR3 with reference TRBV5-6 and TRBJ2-3 gives the whole variable domain DAGVTQSPTHLIKTRGQQVTLRCSPKSGHDTVSWYQQALGQGPQFIFQYYEEEERQRGNFPDRFSGHQFPNYSSELNVNALLLGDSALYLCASRTTVPRTDTQYFGPGTRLTVL.

The chain joins TRBV6-5 to TRBJ1-2, with a weak D call TRBD1 (5 bases). V was cut by 7 bases and J by 7 bases, with 16 bases left in between. The CDR3 contains 13 residues. The germline V gene has CDR1 MNHEY and CDR2 SVGAGI. The DNA for the CDR3 is TGTGCCAGCATGGAGGGGAGGGTTGGTGGCTACACCTTC. Amino acids: CASMEGRVGGYTF.

This clone was seen a single time. This chain joins TRBV29-1 and TRBJ1-5; 10 nucleotides align to TRBD1. The CDR3 covers 12 residues. V gave up 6 bases and J gave up 4 bases; unmatched junction bases: 0. Germline CDR1 reads SQVTM; CDR2 reads ANQGSEA. The CDR3 DNA reads TGCAGCGTGGGACAGGGGAATCAGCCCCAGCATTTT. Its translation: CSVGQGNQPQHF. The full variable domain, rest sourced from reference TRBV29-1 and TRBJ1-5, is SAVISQKPSRDICQRGTSLTIQCQVDSQVTMMFWYRQQPGQSLTLIATANQGSEATYESGFVIDKFPISRPNLTFSTLTVSNMSPEDSSIYLCSVGQGNQPQHFGDGTRLSIL.

This clone has a single count. The rearrangement links TRBV9 to TRBJ2-2; 7 bases are shared with TRBD1. Germline trimming cut 3 bases from V and 4 bases from J; bases unmatched to any gene: 9. The germline V gene has CDR1 SGDLS and CDR2 YYNGEE. This CDR3 has 16 amino acids. CDR3 in amino acids: CASSALGTESTGELFF. The CDR3 DNA is TGTGCCAGCAGCGCCCTCGGGACAGAAAGCACCGGGGAGCTGTTTTTT.

The genes are TRBV7-2 and TRBJ2-7; D is possibly TRBD2 (5 bases). The CDR3 is 15 residues long. V lost 6 bases and J lost 9, with 24 bases in between. Germline assignment: CDR1 SGHTA and CDR2 FQGNSA. The CDR3 is CASSLIAGPREGQYF. The CDR3 region has the DNA TGTGCCAGCAGTCTTATAGCCGGGCCAAGAGAGGGGCAGTACTTC.

The rearrangement joins TRBV27 to TRBJ1-1; TRBD1 matches at 7 bases. Germline V gene data show CDR1 as MNHEY and CDR2 as SMNVEV (reference sequence). CDR3 length: 13 amino acids. Trimming cost V 5 bases and J 4 bases; bases outside gene matches: 4. Written as DNA, the CDR3 is TGTGCCAGCAGTAGGGGGCGCGCCACTGAAGCTTTCTTT. This translates into CASSRGRATEAFF.

The genes are TRBV5-6 and TRBJ2-1; D might be TRBD2 (5 bases). Germline V gene data show CDR1 as SGHDT and CDR2 as YYEEEE. The V gene lost 2 bases and the J gene lost 0 bases, with 12 bases spanning the gap. The CDR3 sequence is 16 residues long. CDR3 region: CASSFVALSSYNEQFF. Here the CDR3 DNA reads TGTGCCAGCAGCTTTGTAGCGTTGAGCTCCTACAATGAGCAGTTCTTC.

The V gene is TRBV11-3, the J gene TRBJ2-2; D might be TRBD1 (5 bases). This CDR3 is 15 amino acids long. With 2 bases removed from V and 5 bases from J, the gap between germline ends came to 12 bases. Germline V lookup: CDR1 SGHNT, CDR2 YENEEA. CDR3 residues: CASSLQGGGTGELFF. DNA of the CDR3: TGTGCCAGCAGCTTACAGGGCGGTGGAACCGGGGAGCTGTTTTTT.

The chain combines TRBV18 with TRBJ1-3; 9 positions match TRBD1. Germline V CDR1 and CDR2: KGHSH, LQKENI. V lost 6 bases, J lost 0 bases, and 6 bases stayed unmatched. The CDR3 totals 16 residues. The CDR3 region has the DNA TGTGCCAGCTCCGCCGGGACAGGGTTCTCTGGAAACACCATATATTTT. As protein: CASSAGTGFSGNTIYF.

CDR3 protein: CASSPSRELGSGDTQYF. The CDR3 nucleotides are TGTGCCAGCTCACCCAGCCGGGAGCTGGGGTCGGGAGATACGCAGTATTTT. This chain joins TRBV18 and TRBJ2-3, with D possibly being TRBD2 (6 bases). This CDR3 contains 17 residues. Germline values: CDR1 KGHSH, CDR2 LQKENI. The V end was cut by 3 bases, the J end by 5 bases, with 21 bases between.

DNA of the CDR3: TGTGCCAGCAAAACAGGGGGCAAGGATAATGAAAAACTGTTTTTT. This codes for CASKTGGKDNEKLFF. The chain combines TRBV27 with TRBJ1-4; 9 bases agree with TRBD1. Per the germline V gene, CDR1 is MNHEY and CDR2 is SMNVEV (reference sequence). The CDR3 covers 15 residues. V was pared by 7 bases and J by 4 bases, with 7 bases of the junction left unmatched. The whole variable domain, filled in from reference TRBV27 and TRBJ1-4, reads EAQVTQNPRYLITVTGKKLTVTCSQNMNHEYMSWYRQDPGLGLRQIYYSMNVEVTDKGDVPEGYKVSRKEKRNFPLILESPSPNQTSLYFCASKTGGKDNEKLFFGSGTQLSVL.

The CDR3 nucleotides read TGTGCCATCAAAGGGACAGCAGAATATGGCTACACCTTC. Its translation: CAIKGTAEYGYTF. V gene TRBV10-3 combines with J gene TRBJ1-2; 7 bases align to TRBD1. V was pared by 7 bases and J by 5 bases, with 7 bases of the junction left unmatched. In germline, CDR1 is ENHRY, CDR2 SYGVKD. The CDR3 extends over 13 amino acids.

This clone was counted a few times. The V gene is TRBV2, the J gene TRBJ1-5; 7 bases are a match to TRBD1. The CDR3 spans 15 residues. Germline V gives CDR1 SNHLY, CDR2 FYNNEI. Trimming cost V 4 bases and J 0 bases; bases outside gene matches: 3. CDR3 protein: CASSGDSTSNQPQHF. The CDR3, as DNA: TGTGCCAGCAGTGGGGACAGCACTAGCAATCAGCCCCAGCATTTT. Full variable domain (remainder filled in from reference TRBV2 and TRBJ1-5): EPEVTQTPSHQVTQMGQEVILRCVPISNHLYFYWYRQILGQKVEFLVSFYNNEISEKSEIFDDQFSVERPDGSNFTLKIRSTKLEDSAMYFCASSGDSTSNQPQHFGDGTRLSIL.

The V gene is TRBV6-1, the J gene TRBJ2-1; TRBD2 matches at 10 bases. CDR1 and CDR2 from the germline V gene are MNHNS and SASEGT. CDR3 size: 16 residues. V shed 4 bases, J shed 7 bases, and the junction held 10 bases outside the gene matches. The CDR3 sequence is CASSGSGGHMANEQFF. In DNA, the CDR3 is TGTGCCAGCAGTGGTAGCGGGGGGCATATGGCAAATGAGCAGTTCTTC.

This clone was recorded once. The CDR3 spells CASSPEGGARYGYTF. CDR3 DNA sequence: TGTGCCAGCAGCCCCGAGGGGGGGGCTCGCTATGGCTACACCTTC. The chain is built from TRBV7-2 and TRBJ1-2, with D possibly being TRBD1 (6 bases). Germline V gene lookup returns CDR1 SGHTA and CDR2 FQGNSA. The CDR3 loop spans 15 amino acids. V dropped 5 bases and J dropped 4 bases, with 17 bases sitting between them.

The chain couples TRBV15 to TRBJ2-1; 8 bases are shared with TRBD2. The CDR3 has 15 residues. Losses at the gene ends were 0 bases for V and 8 bases for J; bases not matched to a gene: 6. Germline loops: CDR1 LNHNV, CDR2 YYDKDF (reference sequence). The CDR3 DNA reads TGTGCCACCAGCAGAGATAGGGGGACTAGGGATGAGCAGTTCTTC. Its protein product is CATSRDRGTRDEQFF.